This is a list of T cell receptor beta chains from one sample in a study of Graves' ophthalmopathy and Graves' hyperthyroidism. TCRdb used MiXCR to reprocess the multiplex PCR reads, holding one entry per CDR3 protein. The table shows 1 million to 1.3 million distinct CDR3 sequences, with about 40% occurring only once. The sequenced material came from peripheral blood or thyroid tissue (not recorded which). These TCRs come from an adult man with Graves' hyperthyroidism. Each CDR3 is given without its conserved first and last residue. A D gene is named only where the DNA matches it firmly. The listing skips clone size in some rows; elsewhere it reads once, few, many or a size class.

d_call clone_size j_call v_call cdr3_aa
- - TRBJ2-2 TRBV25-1 ASLAWGGELF
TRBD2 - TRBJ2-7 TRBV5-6 ASSRTSGRVYEQY
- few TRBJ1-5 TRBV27 ASSPGLPSGPQH
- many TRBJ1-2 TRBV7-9 ASSLGQAAGYT
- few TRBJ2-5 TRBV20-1 SARDVRTQETQY
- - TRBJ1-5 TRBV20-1 SARVQGSMNQPQH
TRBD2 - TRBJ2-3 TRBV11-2 ASSTTSGDTDTQY
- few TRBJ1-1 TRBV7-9 ASSQAGTLTGNTEAF
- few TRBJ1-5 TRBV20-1 SARGDDNQPQH
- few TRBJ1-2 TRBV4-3 ASSQDVRIGYGYT
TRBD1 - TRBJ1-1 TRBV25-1 ASSQQGTGTEAF
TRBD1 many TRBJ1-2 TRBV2 ASSKTGSGYT
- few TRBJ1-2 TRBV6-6 ASRNWDLYYGYT
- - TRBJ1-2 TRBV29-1 SSMGRGIVYGYT
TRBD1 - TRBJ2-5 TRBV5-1 ASSWVTGFQETQY
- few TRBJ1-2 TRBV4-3 ASSQDRWNANYGYT
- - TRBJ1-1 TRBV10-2 ASSEGGGLTEAF
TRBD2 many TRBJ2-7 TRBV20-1 SAELAGASYEQY
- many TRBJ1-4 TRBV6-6 ASSQRGGPGLRLF
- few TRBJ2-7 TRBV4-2 ASSQERGRLSGEQY
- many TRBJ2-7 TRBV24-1 ATSDWDYEQY
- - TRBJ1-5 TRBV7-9 ASSFRGAAQETQH
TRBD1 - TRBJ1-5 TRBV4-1 ASSQRWGQGNQPQH
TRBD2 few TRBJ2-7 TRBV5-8 ASSFLSSGKGGSEQY
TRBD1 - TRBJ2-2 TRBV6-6 ASILTGVDTGELF
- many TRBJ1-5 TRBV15 ATSREGDQPQH
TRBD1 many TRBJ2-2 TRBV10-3 AISVRAGTGDPGELF
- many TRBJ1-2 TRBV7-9 ASSRQDFNYGYT
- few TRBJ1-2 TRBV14 ASSQARRDGYT